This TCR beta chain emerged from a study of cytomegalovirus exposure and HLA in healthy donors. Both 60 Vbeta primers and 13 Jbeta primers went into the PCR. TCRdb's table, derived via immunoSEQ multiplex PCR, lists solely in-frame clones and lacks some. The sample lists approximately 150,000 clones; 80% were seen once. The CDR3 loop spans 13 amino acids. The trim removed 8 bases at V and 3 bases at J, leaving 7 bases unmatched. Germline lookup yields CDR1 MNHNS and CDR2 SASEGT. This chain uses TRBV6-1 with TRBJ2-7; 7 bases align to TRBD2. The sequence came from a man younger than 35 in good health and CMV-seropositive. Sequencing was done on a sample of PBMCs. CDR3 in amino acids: CASFGLAVYEQYF. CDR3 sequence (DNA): TGTGCCAGCTTCGGGCTAGCGGTCTACGAGCAGTACTTC.